The entry below describes one T cell receptor (beta chain). Only in-frame clones appear in the TCRdb table, and some are missing; sequencing was by immunoSEQ multiplex PCR. Of approximately 60,000 clones in the sample, about four fifths were seen once. This CDR3 region has 15 residues. Germline V CDR1 and CDR2: SGHDT, YYEEEE. The V end lost 0 bases, the J end lost 3 bases, and 13 bases lay between the germline ends. Genomic DNA template from tumor biopsies or peripheral blood, about 600 ng to 6,004 ng input. The data derive from a study of T cells in tumors after PD-1 blockade. Background on the study: Treatment was either pembrolizumab 200 mg every 3 weeks or cemiplimab 350 mg every 2 weeks. A subset received ongoing vismodegib 150 mg daily alongside anti-PD-1 therapy.

This sequence was found in a human donor with basal cell carcinoma. The rearrangement uses TRBV5-6 and TRBJ2-7; weak D call: TRBD1 (6 bases). The source was PBMCs, collected before anti-PD-1 treatment. The CDR3, as DNA: TGTGCCAGCAGCTTGGTTGGGACACAGAACTACGAGCAGTACTTC. Protein: CASSLVGTQNYEQYF.